Reported below is one T cell receptor beta chain. Its specificity is unknown. The data stem from a study of T cell responses to AZD1222 COVID-19 vaccine. The germline V gene encodes CDR1 SGHAT and CDR2 FQNNGV. The CDR3 consists of 14 residues. With 1 base removed from V and 0 bases from J, the gap between germline ends came to 7 bases. Pooled in the analysis were second doses at about 4 or about 12 weeks. Assay: immunoSEQ multiplex PCR; the TCRdb copy retains only in-frame clones and omits some. The sample shows about 140,000 clones, 88% of them seen only once. Regarding the study as a whole: Nearly half of spike-specific TCRs reportedly go after variant regions that carry no mutations. Spike-specific TCR breadth and depth went up after people got two AZD1222 doses. Only after the peak T cell response were repertoires sampled.

The rearrangement joins TRBV11-2 to TRBJ2-7; D is unclear. The clonotype was recovered from an adult who received the AZD1222 COVID-19 vaccine. The sample was peripheral blood, taken 28 days after the second AZD1222 dose. In DNA, the CDR3 is TGTGCCAGCAGCTTAGGCTTCAGCTCCTACGAGCAGTACTTC. Its protein is CASSLGFSSYEQYF.